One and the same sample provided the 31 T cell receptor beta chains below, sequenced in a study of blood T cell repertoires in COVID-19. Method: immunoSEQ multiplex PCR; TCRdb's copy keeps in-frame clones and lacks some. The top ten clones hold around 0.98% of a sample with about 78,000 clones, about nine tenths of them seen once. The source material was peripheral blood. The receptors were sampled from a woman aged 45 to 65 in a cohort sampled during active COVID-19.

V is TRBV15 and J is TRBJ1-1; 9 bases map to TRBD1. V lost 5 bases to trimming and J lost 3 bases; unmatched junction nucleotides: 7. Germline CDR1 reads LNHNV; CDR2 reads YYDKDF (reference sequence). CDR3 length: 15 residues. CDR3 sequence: CATSHAGTGYTEAFF. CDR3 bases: TGTGCCACCAGCCATGCCGGGACAGGGTACACTGAAGCTTTCTTT.

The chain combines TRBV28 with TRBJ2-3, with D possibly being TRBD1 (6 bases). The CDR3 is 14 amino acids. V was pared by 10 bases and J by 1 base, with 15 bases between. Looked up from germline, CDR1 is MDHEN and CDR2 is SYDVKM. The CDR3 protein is CATIWAGGTDTQYF. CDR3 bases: TGTGCCACCATTTGGGCAGGGGGCACAGATACGCAGTATTTT.

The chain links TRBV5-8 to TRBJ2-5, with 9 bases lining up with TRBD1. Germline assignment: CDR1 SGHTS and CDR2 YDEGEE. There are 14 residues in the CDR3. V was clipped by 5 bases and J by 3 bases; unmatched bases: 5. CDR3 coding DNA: TGTGCCAGCAGGTACGGGACAGGGAAAGAGACCCAGTACTTC. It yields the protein CASRYGTGKETQYF.

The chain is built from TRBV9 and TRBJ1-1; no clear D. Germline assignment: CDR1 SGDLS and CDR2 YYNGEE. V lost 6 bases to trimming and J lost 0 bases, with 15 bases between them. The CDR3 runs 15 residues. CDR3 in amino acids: CASTFLDTLNTEAFF. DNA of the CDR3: TGTGCCAGCACCTTCCTCGACACTCTGAACACTGAAGCTTTCTTT.

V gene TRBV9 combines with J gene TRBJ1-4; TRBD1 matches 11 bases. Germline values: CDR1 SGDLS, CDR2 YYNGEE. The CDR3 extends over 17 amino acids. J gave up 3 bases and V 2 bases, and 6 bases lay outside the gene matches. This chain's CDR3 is CASSVGTGGSSNEKLFF. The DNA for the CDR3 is TGTGCCAGCAGCGTTGGGACAGGGGGTTCCTCTAATGAAAAACTGTTTTTT.

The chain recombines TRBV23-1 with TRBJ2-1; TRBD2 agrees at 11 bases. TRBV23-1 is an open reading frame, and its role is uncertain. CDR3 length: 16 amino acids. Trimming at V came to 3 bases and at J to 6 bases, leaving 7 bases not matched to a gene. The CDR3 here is CASSHPLAGESNEQFF. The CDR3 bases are TGCGCCAGCAGTCACCCACTAGCGGGGGAGAGCAATGAGCAGTTCTTC.

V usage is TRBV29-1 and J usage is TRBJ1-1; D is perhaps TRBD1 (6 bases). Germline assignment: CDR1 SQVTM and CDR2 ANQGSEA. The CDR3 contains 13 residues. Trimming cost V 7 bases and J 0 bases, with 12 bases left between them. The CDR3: CSATKGVNTEAFF. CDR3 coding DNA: TGCAGCGCCACCAAGGGGGTGAACACTGAAGCTTTCTTT. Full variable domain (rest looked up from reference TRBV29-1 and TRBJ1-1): SAVISQKPSRDICQRGTSLTIQCQVDSQVTMMFWYRQQPGQSLTLIATANQGSEATYESGFVIDKFPISRPNLTFSTLTVSNMSPEDSSIYLCSATKGVNTEAFFGQGTRLTVV.

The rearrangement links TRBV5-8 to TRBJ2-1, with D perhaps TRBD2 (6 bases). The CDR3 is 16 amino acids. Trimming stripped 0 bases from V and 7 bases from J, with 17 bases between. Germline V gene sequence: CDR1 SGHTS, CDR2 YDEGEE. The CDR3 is CASSLAASGGRNEQFF. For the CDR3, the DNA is TGTGCCAGCAGCTTGGCCGCCAGCGGAGGGAGGAATGAGCAGTTCTTC.

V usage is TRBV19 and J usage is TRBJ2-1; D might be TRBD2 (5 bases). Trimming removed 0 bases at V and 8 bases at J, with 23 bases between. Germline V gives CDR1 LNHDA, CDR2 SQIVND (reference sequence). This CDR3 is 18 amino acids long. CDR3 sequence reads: CASSIDSPSPGVGHEQFF. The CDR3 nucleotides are TGTGCCAGTAGTATAGATTCACCTAGCCCCGGAGTGGGTCATGAGCAGTTCTTC.

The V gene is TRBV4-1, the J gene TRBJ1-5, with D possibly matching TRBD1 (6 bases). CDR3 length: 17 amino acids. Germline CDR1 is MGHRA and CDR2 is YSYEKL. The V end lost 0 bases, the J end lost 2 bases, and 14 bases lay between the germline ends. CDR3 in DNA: TGCGCCAGCAGCCAAGATGGGGGCATAGGTGGCAATCAGCCCCAGCATTTT. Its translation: CASSQDGGIGGNQPQHF.

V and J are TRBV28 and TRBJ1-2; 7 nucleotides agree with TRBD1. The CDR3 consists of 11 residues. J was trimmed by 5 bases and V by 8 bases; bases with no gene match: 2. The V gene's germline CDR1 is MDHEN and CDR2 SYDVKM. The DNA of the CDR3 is TGTGCCAGCTTCAGGGGGTATGGCTACACCTTC. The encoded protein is CASFRGYGYTF.

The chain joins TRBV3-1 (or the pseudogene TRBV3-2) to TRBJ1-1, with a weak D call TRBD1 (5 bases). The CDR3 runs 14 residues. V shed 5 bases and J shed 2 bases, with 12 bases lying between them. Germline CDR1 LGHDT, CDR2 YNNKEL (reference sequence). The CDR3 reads CASSTGHPNTEAFF. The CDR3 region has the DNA TGTGCCAGCAGCACTGGACACCCCAACACTGAAGCTTTCTTT.

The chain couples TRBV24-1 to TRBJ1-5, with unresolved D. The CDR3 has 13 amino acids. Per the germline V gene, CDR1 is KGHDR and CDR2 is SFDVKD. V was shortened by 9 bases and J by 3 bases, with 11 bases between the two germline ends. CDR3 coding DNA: TGTGCCACCCACGGAGGGAACAATCAGCCCCAGCATTTT. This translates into CATHGGNNQPQHF.

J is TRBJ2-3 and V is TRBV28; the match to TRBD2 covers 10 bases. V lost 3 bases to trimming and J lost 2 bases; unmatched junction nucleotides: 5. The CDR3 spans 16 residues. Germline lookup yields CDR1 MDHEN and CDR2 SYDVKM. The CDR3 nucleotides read TGTGCCAGCAGTTTCACCGGGACTAGCGTCACAGATACGCAGTATTTT. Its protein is CASSFTGTSVTDTQYF.

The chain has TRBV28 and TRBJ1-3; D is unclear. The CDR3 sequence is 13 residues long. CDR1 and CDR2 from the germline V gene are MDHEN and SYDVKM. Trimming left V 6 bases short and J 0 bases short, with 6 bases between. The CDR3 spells CASSRDSGNTIYF. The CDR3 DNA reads TGTGCCAGCAGCCGGGACTCTGGAAACACCATATATTTT.

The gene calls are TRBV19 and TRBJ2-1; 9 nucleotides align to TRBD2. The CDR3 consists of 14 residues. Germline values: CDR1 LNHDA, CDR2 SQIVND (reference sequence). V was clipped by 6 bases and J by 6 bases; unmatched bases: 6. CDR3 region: CASSLAGLGNEQFF. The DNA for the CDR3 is TGTGCCAGTAGCCTAGCGGGGCTAGGCAATGAGCAGTTCTTC.

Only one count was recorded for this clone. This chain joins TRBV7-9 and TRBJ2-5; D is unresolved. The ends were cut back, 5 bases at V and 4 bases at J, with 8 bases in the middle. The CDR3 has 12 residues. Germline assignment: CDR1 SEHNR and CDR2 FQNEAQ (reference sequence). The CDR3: CASSPLRETQYF. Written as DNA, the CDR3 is TGTGCCAGCAGCCCACTTCGAGAGACCCAGTACTTC. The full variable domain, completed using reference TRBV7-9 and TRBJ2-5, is DTGVSQNPRHKITKRGQNVTFRCDPISEHNRLYWYRQTLGQGPEFLTYFQNEAQLEKSRLLSDRFSAERPKGSFSTLEIQRTEQGDSAMYLCASSPLRETQYFGPGTRLLVL.

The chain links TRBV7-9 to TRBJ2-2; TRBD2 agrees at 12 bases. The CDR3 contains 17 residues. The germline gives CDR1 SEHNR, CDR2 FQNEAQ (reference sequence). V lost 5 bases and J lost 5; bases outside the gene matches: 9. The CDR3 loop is CASSPPTSGSGTGELFF. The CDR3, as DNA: TGTGCCAGCAGCCCACCGACTAGCGGGAGCGGGACCGGGGAGCTGTTTTTT.

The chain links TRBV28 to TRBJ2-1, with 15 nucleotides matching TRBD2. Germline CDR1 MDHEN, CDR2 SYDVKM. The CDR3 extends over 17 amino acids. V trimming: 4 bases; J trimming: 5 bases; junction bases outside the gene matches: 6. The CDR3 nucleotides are TGTGCCAGCAGTTCACCGGGACTAGCGGGAGGACACAATGAGCAGTTCTTC. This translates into CASSSPGLAGGHNEQFF.

Here the CDR3 DNA reads TGTGCCAGCAGTATAGCGGGAGGCCCCAATGAGCAGTTCTTC. Translation: CASSIAGGPNEQFF. The V and J genes are TRBV7-9 and TRBJ2-1, with 10 bases aligning to TRBD2. The CDR3 length is 14 residues. V dropped 6 bases and J dropped 6; count of bases not matched to a gene: 5. Germline CDR1 SEHNR, CDR2 FQNEAQ (reference sequence). Based on the CDR3 plus reference TRBV7-9 and TRBJ2-1, the full variable domain is DTGVSQNPRHKITKRGQNVTFRCDPISEHNRLYWYRQTLGQGPEFLTYFQNEAQLEKSRLLSDRFSAERPKGSFSTLEIQRTEQGDSAMYLCASSIAGGPNEQFFGPGTRLTVL.

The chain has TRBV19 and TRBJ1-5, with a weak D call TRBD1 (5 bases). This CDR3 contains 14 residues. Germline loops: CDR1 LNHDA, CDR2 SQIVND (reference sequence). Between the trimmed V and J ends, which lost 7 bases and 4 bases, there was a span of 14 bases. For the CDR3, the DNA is TGTGCCAGTAAGGCGGGGGTCTCAAATCAGCCCCAGCATTTT. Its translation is CASKAGVSNQPQHF.

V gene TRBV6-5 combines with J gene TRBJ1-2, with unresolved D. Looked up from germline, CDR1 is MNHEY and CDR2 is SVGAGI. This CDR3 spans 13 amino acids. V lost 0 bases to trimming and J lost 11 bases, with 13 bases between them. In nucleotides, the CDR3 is TGTGCCAGCAGTTACTCAGAGGGAATGGGGTACACCTTC. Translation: CASSYSEGMGYTF.

The CDR3 sequence: CASSPPKDSSGTGELFF. CDR3 coding DNA: TGTGCCAGCTCACCACCGAAGGACTCCTCTGGTACCGGGGAGCTGTTTTTT. The chain uses TRBV18 and TRBJ2-2, with D perhaps matching TRBD2 (5 bases). The V gene lost 0 bases and the J gene lost 5 bases, with 16 bases spanning the gap. The germline V gene encodes CDR1 KGHSH and CDR2 LQKENI. This CDR3 is 17 amino acids long.

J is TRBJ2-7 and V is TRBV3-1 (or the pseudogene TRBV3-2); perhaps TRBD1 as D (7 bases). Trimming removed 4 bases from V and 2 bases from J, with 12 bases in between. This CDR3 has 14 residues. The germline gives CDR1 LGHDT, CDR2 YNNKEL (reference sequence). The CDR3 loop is CASSRQGGPYEQYF. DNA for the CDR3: TGTGCCAGCAGCCGCCAGGGGGGTCCCTACGAGCAGTACTTC.

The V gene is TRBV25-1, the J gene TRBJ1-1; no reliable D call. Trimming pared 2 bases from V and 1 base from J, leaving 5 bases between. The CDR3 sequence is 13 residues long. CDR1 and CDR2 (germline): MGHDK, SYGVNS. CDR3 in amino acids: CASSETWNTEAFF. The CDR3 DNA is TGTGCCAGCAGTGAAACTTGGAACACTGAAGCTTTCTTT.

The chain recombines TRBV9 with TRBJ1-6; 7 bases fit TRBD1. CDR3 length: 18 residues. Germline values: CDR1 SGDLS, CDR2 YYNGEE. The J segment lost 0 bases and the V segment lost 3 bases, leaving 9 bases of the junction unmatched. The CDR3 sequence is CASSALPGGFSYNSPLHF. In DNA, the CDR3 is TGTGCCAGCAGCGCACTCCCAGGGGGGTTCTCCTATAATTCACCCCTCCACTTT.

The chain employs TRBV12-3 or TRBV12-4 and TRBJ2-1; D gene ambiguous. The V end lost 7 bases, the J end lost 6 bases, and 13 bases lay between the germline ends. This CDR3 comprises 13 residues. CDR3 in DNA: TGTGCCAGCACATTGACCCCGGGCAATGAGCAGTTCTTC. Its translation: CASTLTPGNEQFF.

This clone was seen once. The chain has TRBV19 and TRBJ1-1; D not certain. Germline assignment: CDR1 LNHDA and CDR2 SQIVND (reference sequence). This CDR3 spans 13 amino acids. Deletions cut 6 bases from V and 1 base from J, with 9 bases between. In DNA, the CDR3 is TGTGCCAGTAGCTTCACACGGAACACTGAAGCTTTCTTT. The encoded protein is CASSFTRNTEAFF.

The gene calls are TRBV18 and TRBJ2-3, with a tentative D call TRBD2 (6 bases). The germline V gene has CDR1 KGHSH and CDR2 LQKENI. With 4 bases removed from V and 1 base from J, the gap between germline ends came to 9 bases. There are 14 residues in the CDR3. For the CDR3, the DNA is TGTGCCAGCTCACTTCAGCGGGGCACAGATACGCAGTATTTT. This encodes CASSLQRGTDTQYF.

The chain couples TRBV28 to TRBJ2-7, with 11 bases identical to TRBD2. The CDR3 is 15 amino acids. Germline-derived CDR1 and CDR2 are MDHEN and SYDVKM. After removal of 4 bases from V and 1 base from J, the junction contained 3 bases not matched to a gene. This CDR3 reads CASSSGTSGSYEQYF. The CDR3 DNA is TGTGCCAGCAGTTCCGGGACTAGCGGTTCCTACGAGCAGTACTTC.

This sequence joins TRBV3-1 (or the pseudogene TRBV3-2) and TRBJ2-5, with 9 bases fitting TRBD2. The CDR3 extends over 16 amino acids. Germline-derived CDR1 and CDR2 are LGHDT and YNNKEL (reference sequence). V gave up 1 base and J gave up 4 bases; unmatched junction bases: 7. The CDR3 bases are TGTGCCAGCAGCCAAGTTGGGCTAGCGGGATTAGAGACCCAGTACTTC. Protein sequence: CASSQVGLAGLETQYF.